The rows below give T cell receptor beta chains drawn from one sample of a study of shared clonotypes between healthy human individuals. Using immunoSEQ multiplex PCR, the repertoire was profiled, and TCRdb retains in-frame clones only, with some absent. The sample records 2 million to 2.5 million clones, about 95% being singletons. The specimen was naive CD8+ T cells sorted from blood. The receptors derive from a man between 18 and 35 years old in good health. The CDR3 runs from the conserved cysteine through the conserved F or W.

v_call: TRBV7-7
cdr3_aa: CASSLETLLLADEQFF

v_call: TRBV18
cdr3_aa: CASSPDWLSTPDSYGYTF

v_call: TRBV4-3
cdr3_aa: CASSQILAGREQFF

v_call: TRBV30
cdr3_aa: CAWSPGAYEQYF

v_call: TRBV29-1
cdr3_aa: CSAAGAGTNSYEQYF

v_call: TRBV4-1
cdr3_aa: CASSHPSGTPGAEYNEQFF

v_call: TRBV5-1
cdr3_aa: CASSLGASGIPVDNTDTQYF

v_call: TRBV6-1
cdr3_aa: CASSQGPGAGNTIYF

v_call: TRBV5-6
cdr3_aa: CASSLDGGWAFF

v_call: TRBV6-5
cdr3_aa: CASSYPGLARNEQFF

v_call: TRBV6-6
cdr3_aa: CASRHTRTDQPQHF

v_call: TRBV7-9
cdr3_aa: CASSPPGQGHVGELFF

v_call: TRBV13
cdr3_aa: CASSLAAEGTYTEAFF

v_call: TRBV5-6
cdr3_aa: CASSLGADRGLYEQYF

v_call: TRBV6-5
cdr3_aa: CAGSYSLAGGKGYTF

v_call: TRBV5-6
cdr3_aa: CASSPTGAGELFF

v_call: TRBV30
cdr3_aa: CAWNRGFPEAFF

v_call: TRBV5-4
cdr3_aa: CASSPGTGIYEQYF

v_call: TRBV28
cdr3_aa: CASSYRDIGTDTQYF

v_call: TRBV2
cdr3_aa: CATGPTYNEQFF

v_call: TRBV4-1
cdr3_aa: CASSHTIGETQYF

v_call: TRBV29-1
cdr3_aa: CSVEDETVYEQYF

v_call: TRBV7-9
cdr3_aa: CASSLSGPGLDYVQETQYF

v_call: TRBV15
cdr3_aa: CATERENNNEQFF

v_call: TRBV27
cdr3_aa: CASYPTGGSTEAFF

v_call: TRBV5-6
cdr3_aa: CASTYGLGNQPQHF

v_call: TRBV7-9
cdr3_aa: CASSLTSGRLYNEQFF

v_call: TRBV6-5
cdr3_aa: CASRAGTGNTEAFF

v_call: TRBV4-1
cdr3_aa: CASSQEPSGAGGTFEAFF

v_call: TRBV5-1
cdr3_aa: CASSLGSSGDTQYF

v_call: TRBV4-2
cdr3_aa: CASSQEAGAVNEQYF

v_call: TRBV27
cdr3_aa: CASSLLLAGVRNEQFF

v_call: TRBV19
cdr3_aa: CASSILHSQETQYF

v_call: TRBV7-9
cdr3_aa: CASSNGLAGGSSYNEQFF

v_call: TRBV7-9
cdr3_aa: CASSSPDQPQHF

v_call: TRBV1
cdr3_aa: CTSRGSCAQSRANVLTF